Listed below are T cell receptor beta chains from one sample, sequenced in a study of tumor and adjacent non-tumor tissue in lung cancer. TCRdb used MiXCR to reprocess the multiplex PCR reads, holding one entry per CDR3 protein. This sample has 100,000 or so distinct CDR3 sequences, with more than 55% found just once. Sequenced: distant non-tumor lung tissue. These receptors all come from a man aged 30 to 45 with non-small cell lung cancer. CDR3s include the opening cysteine and the closing phenylalanine or tryptophan. A D gene is named only where the DNA matches it firmly. Some rows mark clone size as missing; the rest say once, few, many or name a class of expanded clone.

D,V,J,size,DNA,CDR3
.,TRBV6-5,TRBJ1-4,many,TGTGCCAGCAGGTCTGGAAGCCCTAATGAAAAACTGTTTTTT,CASRSGSPNEKLFF
.,TRBV20-1,TRBJ2-1,.,TGCAGTGCTAGAGATCCCGGGACTCCCTATGAGCAGTTCTTC,CSARDPGTPYEQFF
TRBD2,TRBV12-3/TRBV12-4,TRBJ2-1,.,TGTGCCAGCAGTTTTGCCCCCTCTTGCGGGGGGACTGAGCAGTCCTTC,CASSFAPSCGGTEQSF
.,TRBV11-2,TRBJ1-3,.,TGTACCAGCAGCCGGTACAGGGACTCTGGAAATACCATATATTTT,CTSSRYRDSGNTIYF
.,TRBV11-2,TRBJ1-4,medium-sized,TGTGCCAGCAGCCTCGGCAGTGAAAAACTGTTTTTT,CASSLGSEKLFF
TRBD1,TRBV20-1,TRBJ1-5,.,TGCAATGGTAGGGGGACAGCTAATCAGCCCCAGCATTTT,CNGRGTANQPQHF
TRBD1,TRBV24-1,TRBJ1-2,.,TGTGACACCAGTGATTCGCGGACAGGGGATTCGGTTGGCTACACCTTC,CDTSDSRTGDSVGYTF
TRBD1,TRBV20-1,TRBJ1-6,once,TGCAGTGCTCACCGGGACAGGGCCTATAATTCACCCCTCCACTTT,CSAHRDRAYNSPLHF
.,TRBV4-1,TRBJ2-7,.,TGCGACAGCAGACAAGAAGAGACAGGACAGACCTACGAGCAGTACTTC,CDSRQEETGQTYEQYF
.,TRBV7-9,TRBJ2-1,.,TGTGTCAGCAGCCCCCTGGGTGGGCAAAATGAGCAGTTCTTC,CVSSPLGGQNEQFF
.,TRBV11-1,TRBJ1-2,.,TGTACCAGCAGCTTCCGCGGTCTGGGGGATGGCTACACCTTC,CTSSFRGLGDGYTF
.,TRBV11-1,TRBJ2-6,.,TGTGCCGGCGGCTCGGACCGCCTTGGGGCCAACGTCCTGACTTTC,CAGGSDRLGANVLTF
.,TRBV12-3/TRBV12-4,TRBJ2-7,.,TGTGCCAGAAGCTTGAGTAGGGCTGAGCAGTACTTC,CARSLSRAEQYF
TRBD2,TRBV20-1,TRBJ2-5,many,TGCAGTGCTAGAACGGGGGGTGGAGAGACCCAGTACTTC,CSARTGGGETQYF
.,TRBV12-3/TRBV12-4,TRBJ2-1,.,TGTGCCAGCAGCCAGATCCATGAGCAGTTCTTC,CASSQIHEQFF
.,TRBV20-1,TRBJ2-6,.,TGCAGTGTTAGAGATGCCGGGCCTGGGGCCGACGTCCTGACTTTC,CSVRDAGPGADVLTF
.,TRBV6-1,TRBJ1-5,.,TGTGCCAATAGTACCCAAAAAGGGGGCAATCAGCCCCAGCATTTT,CANSTQKGGNQPQHF
TRBD1,TRBV5-6,TRBJ2-1,.,TGTGCCAGCAGCCGGGACAGGGGGCTTTACAACGAGCAGTTCTTC,CASSRDRGLYNEQFF
TRBD1,TRBV11-2,TRBJ2-2,many,TGTGCCAGCAGCGCCGGGACAGGGGAAGGCACCGGGGAGCTGTTTTTT,CASSAGTGEGTGELFF
.,TRBV11-3,TRBJ1-1,few,TGTGCCAGCAGCTTAGGTTACGGGCAGTACACTGAAGCTTTCTTT,CASSLGYGQYTEAFF
TRBD1,TRBV7-3,TRBJ1-1,.,TGTGTCAGCGGGAGACAGGGGATAGACACTGAAGCTTTCTTT,CVSGRQGIDTEAFF